This T cell receptor beta chain comes out of a study of post-analysis software for immune sequencing data. Study-level points and caveats: Four or five TRBV segments were more frequent in patients than controls; TRBV5-6, TRBV5-1 and TRBV20-1 belonged to this group.

Turning to this clonotype: Its antigen is unknown.

Prepared TCR beta cDNA libraries contained unique molecular identifiers. TCRdb re-called the PCR reads with MiXCR, one entry per CDR3 protein. The table has 450,000 or so distinct CDR3 sequences, nearly 45% seen once. This CDR3 contains 13 residues. Between the trimmed V and J ends, which lost 4 bases and 12 bases, there was a span of 16 bases. CDR1 and CDR2 from the germline V gene are MNHEY and SVGEGT. This clonotype originated in a girl aged 10 to 17 with multiple sclerosis. The V and J genes are TRBV6-2 or TRBV6-3 and TRBJ2-1, with D unresolved. Sample: blood. The CDR3 reads CASSFSDLVRQFF. In DNA form, the CDR3 reads TGTGCCAGCAGTTTCTCAGATCTAGTTCGGCAGTTCTTC.